These 27 T cell receptor beta chains came from one sample sequenced in a study of T cells in Graves' hyperthyroidism and ophthalmopathy. Amplified TCR beta CDR3 regions derived from RNA transcripts. The primer set for the first-round RT-PCR of the TCR CDR3 was HTBI. Each CDR3 protein gets one entry after TCRdb re-called the multiplex PCR reads with MiXCR. There are some 300,000 distinct CDR3 sequences in the sample; 16% occur only once, and approximately 33% lies in the top ten. Sequencing used blood. These receptors were obtained from a man in his thirties or forties with Graves' hyperthyroidism.

This clonotype has at least ten counts. The V call is TRBV6-5, the J call TRBJ2-7; the D is unclear. The CDR3 is made up of 13 amino acids. Germline V CDR1 and CDR2: MNHEY, SVGAGI. V was pared by 0 bases and J by 2 bases, with 5 bases between. The CDR3 is CASSYSLAYEQYF. CDR3 nucleotide sequence: TGTGCCAGCAGTTACTCGTTAGCCTACGAGCAGTACTTC.

At least ten counts were recorded for this clonotype. The chain links TRBV4-1 to TRBJ2-3, with TRBD2 matching 14 bases. This CDR3 is 17 amino acids long. The junction had 3 bases not matched to a gene; V was cut back by 0 bases and J by 4 bases. The germline V gene has CDR1 MGHRA and CDR2 YSYEKL. CDR3: CASSQESTSGRADTQYF. The DNA of the CDR3 is TGCGCCAGCAGCCAAGAATCGACTAGCGGGAGGGCAGATACGCAGTATTTT.

The gene calls are TRBV20-1 and TRBJ2-1; 9 bases line up with TRBD2. V lost 5 bases, J lost 3 bases, and 5 bases stayed unmatched. The length of the CDR3 is 14 residues. Per germline, CDR1 DFQATT and CDR2 SNEGSKA (reference sequence). CDR3 protein: CSAGGLASYNEQFF. As DNA, the CDR3 is TGCAGTGCTGGCGGACTAGCGAGCTACAATGAGCAGTTCTTC.

This clonotype was seen more than once but under ten times. The chain combines TRBV20-1 with TRBJ2-7; no clear D gene. The CDR3 length is 13 residues. V lost 0 bases and J lost 2, with 8 bases in between. Germline loops: CDR1 DFQATT, CDR2 SNEGSKA (reference sequence). This CDR3 reads CSARDLVTYEQYF. In nucleotides, the CDR3 is TGCAGTGCTAGAGATCTTGTAACCTACGAGCAGTACTTC.

In its sample, this clonotype was seen many times. This chain joins TRBV28 and TRBJ2-5, with 7 bases fitting TRBD2. Per the germline V gene, CDR1 is MDHEN and CDR2 is SYDVKM. The CDR3 is 13 residues long. The ends lost 10 bases at V and 1 base at J; junction bases unmatched: 6. The CDR3 region has the DNA TGTGCCACCCTGAGGGAGGGCCAAGAGACCCAGTACTTC. Protein: CATLREGQETQYF.

The V gene is TRBV5-1, the J gene TRBJ1-2; D is ambiguous. With 4 bases removed from V and 6 bases from J, the gap between germline ends came to 13 bases. CDR3 length: 13 amino acids. Per the germline V gene, CDR1 is SGHRS and CDR2 is YFSETQ. The CDR3 DNA reads as TGCGCCAGCAGCATTTTTGACGGGAATGGCTACACCTTC. Translation: CASSIFDGNGYTF.

The chain recombines TRBV5-4 with TRBJ2-3; TRBD2 matches 11 bases. The CDR3 totals 17 residues. The trim removed 4 bases at V and 6 bases at J, leaving 13 bases unmatched. Germline CDR1 reads SGHNT; CDR2 reads YYREEE (reference sequence). CDR3 residues: CASSPDIAGGRGDTQYF. CDR3 nucleotide sequence: TGTGCCAGCAGCCCCGACATAGCGGGAGGGCGCGGGGATACGCAGTATTTT.

This clonotype was detected a few times. The J gene is TRBJ2-7, the V gene TRBV12-5; D is perhaps TRBD2 (6 bases). The germline gives CDR1 LGHNT, CDR2 FRNRAP. There are 16 residues in the CDR3. V lost 0 bases to trimming and J lost 6 bases, with 18 bases between them. The CDR3 nucleotides are TGTGCTAGTGGTTTGGTACTGGGTAGCGGAGCGGGCGAGCAGTACTTC. Protein: CASGLVLGSGAGEQYF.

This clonotype was observed a few times. The V gene is TRBV29-1, the J gene TRBJ2-7; D is uncertain. This CDR3 has 12 residues. Germline-derived CDR1 and CDR2 are SQVTM and ANQGSEA. V lost 7 bases and J lost 0, with 10 bases in between. The CDR3: CSASGSSYEQYF. The CDR3 DNA reads TGCAGCGCATCCGGTAGCTCCTACGAGCAGTACTTC.

Points on this clonotype: This may stem from a read error, because a much larger clone lies one nucleotide away. V usage is TRBV29-1 and J usage is TRBJ2-1, with D possibly matching TRBD2 (6 bases). Germline V gives CDR1 SQVTM, CDR2 ANQGSEA. CDR3 length: 20 amino acids. This chain's CDR3 is CSVEDPSSVERLFSYNDQFF. In DNA form, the CDR3 reads TGCAGCGTTGAAGATCCCTCTAGCGTAGAGAGACTATTCTCCTACAATGATCAGTTCTTC.

This clonotype was seen ten or more times. This rearrangement joins TRBV20-1 to TRBJ1-4; no firm D call. This CDR3 is 15 amino acids long. The V and J ends lost 0 bases and 0 bases respectively, with 8 bases between them. CDR1 is DFQATT and CDR2 is SNEGSKA in the germline V gene (reference sequence). DNA for the CDR3: TGCAGTGCTAGAGATCCGGGTGCAACTAATGAAAAACTGTTTTTT. Translating it yields CSARDPGATNEKLFF.

The chain uses TRBV28 and TRBJ2-7; TRBD2 is a possible D gene (6 bases). Between the trimmed V and J ends, which lost 2 bases and 0 bases, there was a span of 11 bases. In germline, CDR1 is MDHEN, CDR2 SYDVKM. This CDR3 contains 15 residues. The CDR3, as DNA: TGTGCCAGCAGTTTAAAACCGGGACTCTCCTACGAGCAGTACTTC. This sequence encodes CASSLKPGLSYEQYF.

There are many counts of this clonotype. The CDR3 nucleotides are TGTGCCAGCAGCTCGACTCCGGGGAACCACTACGAGCAGTACTTC. Amino acids: CASSSTPGNHYEQYF. The chain carries TRBV11-2 and TRBJ2-7, with D possibly TRBD2 on 5 matching bases. The CDR3 is made up of 15 amino acids. Trimming cost V 4 bases and J 3 bases, with 16 bases left between them. From germline, CDR1 is SGHAT and CDR2 FQNNGV.

This clonotype was observed a handful of times. The V gene is TRBV19, the J gene TRBJ2-1, with 7 bases aligning to TRBD1. CDR3 size: 14 residues. Germline CDR1 LNHDA, CDR2 SQIVND (reference sequence). After removal of 1 base from V and 7 bases from J, the junction contained 4 bases not matched to a gene. CDR3 residues: CASSIGQGVNEQFF. DNA of the CDR3: TGTGCCAGTAGTATAGGCCAGGGGGTGAATGAGCAGTTCTTC. The full variable domain, with the rest looked up from reference TRBV19 and TRBJ2-1, is DGGITQSPKYLFRKEGQNVTLSCEQNLNHDAMYWYRQDPGQGLRLIYYSQIVNDFQKGDIAEGYSVSREKKESFPLTVTSAQKNPTAFYLCASSIGQGVNEQFFGPGTRLTVL.

Many counts were recorded for this clonotype. The gene calls are TRBV11-2 and TRBJ2-3; D gene ambiguous. The V and J ends lost 1 base and 6 bases respectively, with 14 bases between them. CDR3 length: 15 amino acids. In germline, CDR1 is SGHAT, CDR2 FQNNGV. The CDR3 sequence is CASSLGAESRDTQYF. For the CDR3, the DNA is TGTGCCAGCAGCTTAGGGGCGGAATCACGGGATACGCAGTATTTT.

This sequence joins TRBV7-9 and TRBJ2-7, with TRBD2 matching 7 bases. CDR1 and CDR2 (germline): SEHNR, FQNEAQ (reference sequence). The CDR3 runs 13 residues. V was pared by 8 bases and J by 2 bases, with 6 bases of the junction left unmatched. The DNA of the CDR3 is TGTGCCAGCCGCGGGGGTGGAACCTACGAGCAGTACTTC. Translation gives CASRGGGTYEQYF. The entire variable domain, with the rest obtained from reference TRBV7-9 and TRBJ2-7, is as follows: DTGVSQNPRHKITKRGQNVTFRCDPISEHNRLYWYRQTLGQGPEFLTYFQNEAQLEKSRLLSDRFSAERPKGSFSTLEIQRTEQGDSAMYLCASRGGGTYEQYFGPGTRLTVT.

This chain uses TRBV4-1 with TRBJ1-4; a weak D match, TRBD1 (6 bases). CDR1 and CDR2 (germline): MGHRA, YSYEKL. This CDR3 contains 14 residues. Trimming removed 2 bases at V and 5 bases at J, with 9 bases between. The CDR3 here is CASSQTQGNEKLFF. The CDR3 coding sequence is TGCGCCAGCAGCCAAACCCAGGGGAATGAAAAACTGTTTTTT.

CDR3 region: CASSPTFSSYNEQFF. CDR3 DNA: TGTGCCAGCAGCCCGACGTTCAGCTCCTACAATGAGCAGTTCTTC. V usage is TRBV6-1 and J usage is TRBJ2-1; D is uncertain. Trimming stripped 6 bases from V and 0 bases from J, with 12 bases between. The V gene's germline CDR1 is MNHNS and CDR2 SASEGT. The CDR3 contains 15 residues.

This clonotype was observed many times. This sequence joins TRBV12-3 or TRBV12-4 and TRBJ2-7; D is possibly TRBD2 (5 bases). The CDR3 has 13 residues. The V end lost 3 bases, the J end lost 3 bases, and 9 bases lay between the germline ends. The CDR3 nucleotides are TGTGCCAGCAGTTTCGGGGAACTCTACGAGCAGTACTTC. It is translated as CASSFGELYEQYF.

This clonotype was seen at least ten times. The rearrangement links TRBV5-1 to TRBJ2-1; possible D gene TRBD2, 5 bases. The CDR3 loop spans 15 amino acids. Germline-derived CDR1 and CDR2 are SGHRS and YFSETQ. V was clipped by 3 bases and J by 3 bases, with 13 bases between them. The CDR3 here is CASSSAVGNYNEQFF. In DNA form, the CDR3 reads TGCGCCAGCAGCTCAGCGGTGGGGAACTACAATGAGCAGTTCTTC.

This clonotype was found many times. The chain has TRBV7-3 and TRBJ2-7; D might be TRBD1 or TRBD2, each matching 5 bases. V was trimmed by 1 base and J by 6 bases, leaving 10 bases between them. Germline-derived CDR1 and CDR2 are SGHTA and FQGTGA. The CDR3 extends over 13 amino acids. Here the CDR3 DNA reads TGTGCCAGCAGCTTAAGGGGGAATAGCGAGCAGTACTTC. Its protein is CASSLRGNSEQYF.

This clonotype was counted at least ten times. The chain uses TRBV12-3 or TRBV12-4 and TRBJ1-2; TRBD1 might be the D (6 bases). The length of the CDR3 is 14 residues. The V end lost 0 bases, the J end lost 4 bases, and 9 bases lay between the germline ends. The chain's CDR3 is CASSLAQGSYGYTF. In DNA, the CDR3 is TGTGCCAGCAGTTTAGCGCAGGGGAGCTATGGCTACACCTTC.

The V and J genes are TRBV2 and TRBJ2-6; D is uncertain. This CDR3 has 13 amino acids. Trimming removed 7 bases at V and 6 bases at J, with 10 bases between. Germline V gene data show CDR1 as SNHLY and CDR2 as FYNNEI. In nucleotides, the CDR3 is TGTGCCAGCAACATCGAAGTGGCCAACGTCCTGACTTTC. Translating it yields CASNIEVANVLTF. The whole variable domain, remainder taken from reference TRBV2 and TRBJ2-6, is EPEVTQTPSHQVTQMGQEVILRCVPISNHLYFYWYRQILGQKVEFLVSFYNNEISEKSEIFDDQFSVERPDGSNFTLKIRSTKLEDSAMYFCASNIEVANVLTFGAGSRLTVL.

This clonotype was recorded many times. The V call is TRBV12-3 or TRBV12-4, the J call TRBJ2-1; TRBD2 is a possible D gene (6 bases). Between the trimmed V and J ends, which lost 5 bases and 8 bases, there was a span of 13 bases. The CDR3 length is 13 residues. CDR3 bases: TGTGCCAGCAGTCTTTTCGGGGGATATGAGCAGTTCTTC. Translating it yields CASSLFGGYEQFF.

This clonotype was recorded a few times. The chain links TRBV5-4 to TRBJ2-3; 13 bases agree with TRBD2. Trimming at V came to 4 bases and at J to 2 bases, leaving 13 bases not matched to a gene. Germline CDR1 SGHNT, CDR2 YYREEE (reference sequence). The CDR3 has 19 residues. Written as DNA, the CDR3 is TGTGCCAGCAGCCGAGGACTAGCGGGAGTGGGGACGATCACAGATACGCAGTATTTT. Its translation is CASSRGLAGVGTITDTQYF.

At least ten counts were recorded for this clonotype. This sequence joins TRBV12-3 or TRBV12-4 and TRBJ1-2, with D perhaps TRBD1 (5 bases). V was shortened by 6 bases and J by 2 bases, with 10 bases between the two germline ends. The CDR3 length is 13 residues. CDR3 sequence (DNA): TGTGCCAGCAGCCCCGGGGGAAACTATGGCTACACCTTC. Its translation is CASSPGGNYGYTF.

This clonotype has more than one count but fewer than ten. The genes are TRBV11-2 and TRBJ1-2; TRBD1 is a possible D gene (6 bases). The V end was cut by 6 bases, the J end by 5 bases, with 16 bases between. Germline CDR1 reads SGHAT; CDR2 reads FQNNGV. The length of the CDR3 is 14 residues. CDR3 amino acids: CASSSGVGGYGYTF. CDR3 in DNA: TGTGCCAGCAGTTCAGGGGTGGGAGGTTATGGCTACACCTTC.